The 16 T cell receptor beta chains presented below share a single source sample, sequenced in a study of blood T cell repertoires in COVID-19. The data were produced by immunoSEQ multiplex PCR, yet TCRdb's version contains in-frame clones alone and is incomplete. This sample has fewer than 35,000 clones, with 85% to 90% found just once. The material sequenced was peripheral blood. The receptors derive from a man between 65 and 85 years old with active COVID-19.

The chain joins TRBV5-4 to TRBJ1-1, with TRBD1 as a possible D gene (6 bases). The CDR3 is 15 amino acids. Between the trimmed V and J ends, which lost 2 bases and 1 base, there was a span of 12 bases. Per germline, CDR1 SGHNT and CDR2 YYREEE (reference sequence). The CDR3 reads CASSFSGTSNTEAFF. The CDR3, as DNA: TGTGCCAGCAGCTTCTCCGGGACATCGAACACTGAAGCTTTCTTT.

The rearrangement joins TRBV7-8 to TRBJ2-1; the match to TRBD2 covers 8 bases. The germline gives CDR1 SGHVS, CDR2 FQNEAQ. Trimming removed 1 base from V and 7 bases from J; junction bases left unmatched: 6. There are 15 residues in the CDR3. DNA of the CDR3: TGTGCCAGCAGCTTAGATACGGGGGGGCGAAATGAGCAGTTCTTC. Translating gives CASSLDTGGRNEQFF.

CDR3 sequence: CASSWADRVGYGYTF. The CDR3 DNA reads TGTGCCAGCAGCTGGGCGGACAGGGTTGGCTATGGCTACACCTTC. This sequence joins TRBV5-4 and TRBJ1-2, with 8 bases identical to TRBD1. The junction had 8 bases not matched to a gene; V was cut back by 3 bases and J by 4 bases. Germline-derived CDR1 and CDR2 are SGHNT and YYREEE (reference sequence). The CDR3 consists of 15 residues.

The chain couples TRBV3-1 (or the pseudogene TRBV3-2) to TRBJ2-1, with TRBD2 matching over 8 bases. The CDR3 totals 16 residues. Germline V gives CDR1 LGHDT, CDR2 YNNKEL (reference sequence). V was pared by 4 bases and J by 3 bases, with 8 bases of the junction left unmatched. In DNA, the CDR3 is TGTGCCAGCAGCCCCCGGACTAGCTTAAGCTACAATGAGCAGTTCTTC. This sequence encodes CASSPRTSLSYNEQFF.

This clone was seen just once. CDR3 sequence reads: CASSLTGQGEVDEQFF. CDR3 sequence (DNA): TGTGCCAGCAGCCTTACGGGACAGGGGGAAGTCGATGAGCAGTTCTTC. This rearrangement joins TRBV9 to TRBJ2-1; 11 positions match TRBD1. The CDR3 length is 16 residues. CDR1 is SGDLS, CDR2 YYNGEE, per germline. Trimming cost V 4 bases and J 8 bases; bases outside gene matches: 11.

The count of this clone is one. This chain uses TRBV3-1 (or the pseudogene TRBV3-2) with TRBJ1-6; possibly TRBD1 for D (6 bases). The germline CDR1 and CDR2 sequences are LGHDT and YNNKEL (reference sequence). The CDR3 is made up of 15 amino acids. The germline V and J ends were trimmed by 1 base and 10 bases, with 14 bases remaining between them. Here the CDR3 reads CASSQATGTISPLHF. CDR3 coding DNA: TGTGCCAGCAGCCAAGCGACAGGTACCATCTCACCCCTCCACTTT.

V usage is TRBV9 and J usage is TRBJ2-2, with TRBD1 matching 7 bases. Germline values: CDR1 SGDLS, CDR2 YYNGEE. The V segment lost 2 bases and the J segment 6 bases; nucleotides outside the gene matches: 4. The CDR3 has 14 residues. CDR3 nucleotides: TGTGCCAGCAGCGTTCAGGGGGTCGCCGGGGAGCTGTTTTTT. Translated, it gives CASSVQGVAGELFF.

The chain uses TRBV7-2 and TRBJ2-3; TRBD1 aligns across 12 bases. This CDR3 has 15 residues. The trim removed 1 base at V and 8 bases at J, leaving 4 bases unmatched. In germline, CDR1 is SGHTA, CDR2 FQGNSA. CDR3 in DNA: TGTGCCAGCAGCTTAGAGGGACAGGGGGCCCGTACGCAGTATTTT. This gives the protein CASSLEGQGARTQYF.

This chain joins TRBV3-1 (or the pseudogene TRBV3-2) and TRBJ2-1; no clear D gene. The germline V gene encodes CDR1 LGHDT and CDR2 YNNKEL (reference sequence). The ends were cut back, 0 bases at V and 12 bases at J, with 9 bases in the middle. The CDR3 sequence is 12 residues long. CDR3 sequence (DNA): TGTGCCAGCAGCCAAGAATTTACCAGGCAGTTCTTC. It yields the protein CASSQEFTRQFF.

The V gene is TRBV28, the J gene TRBJ2-7; 10 nucleotides line up with TRBD2. This CDR3 is built from 16 residues. V dropped 1 base and J dropped 1; count of bases not matched to a gene: 4. Germline values: CDR1 MDHEN, CDR2 SYDVKM. CDR3 region: CASSLFLSGGSYEQYF. CDR3 sequence (DNA): TGTGCCAGCAGTTTATTTCTTAGCGGGGGGTCCTACGAGCAGTACTTC.

This chain joins TRBV19 and TRBJ2-7, with 8 bases identical to TRBD1. CDR1 and CDR2 from the germline V gene are LNHDA and SQIVND (reference sequence). There are 15 residues in the CDR3. With V trimmed by 5 bases and J by 3 bases, 9 bases remained unmatched. DNA for the CDR3: TGTGCCAGTAGTCCCCGCCCAGGGGGCATCTACGAGCAGTACTTC. It is translated as CASSPRPGGIYEQYF. The full variable domain, with the rest looked up from reference TRBV19 and TRBJ2-7, is DGGITQSPKYLFRKEGQNVTLSCEQNLNHDAMYWYRQDPGQGLRLIYYSQIVNDFQKGDIAEGYSVSREKKESFPLTVTSAQKNPTAFYLCASSPRPGGIYEQYFGPGTRLTVT.

The chain carries TRBV6-5 and TRBJ1-5; D possibly corresponds to TRBD1 (5 bases). Trimming took 0 bases from V and 1 from J, leaving 7 bases between them. The CDR3 has 15 residues. CDR1 and CDR2 (germline): MNHEY, SVGAGI. The DNA for the CDR3 is TGTGCCAGCAGTTACTCAAGGGGCAGCAATCAGCCCCAGCATTTT. Translation: CASSYSRGSNQPQHF.

The rearrangement joins TRBV11-2 to TRBJ2-3; D is unresolved. Germline V gives CDR1 SGHAT, CDR2 FQNNGV. The CDR3 is made up of 13 amino acids. Between the trimmed V and J ends, which lost 6 bases and 2 bases, there was a span of 9 bases. CDR3 nucleotides: TGTGCCAGCAGTCCGGGTATCACAGATACGCAGTATTTT. The encoded protein is CASSPGITDTQYF.

This rearrangement joins TRBV18 to TRBJ2-6, with 9 bases identical to TRBD1. Germline V CDR1 and CDR2: KGHSH, LQKENI. With 2 bases clipped from V and 4 bases from J, the junction kept 3 bases outside the gene matches. The CDR3 loop spans 16 amino acids. CDR3 bases: TGTGCCAGCTCACCAGGGACAGGGTCCGGGGCCAACGTCCTGACTTTC. As protein: CASSPGTGSGANVLTF. Combining the CDR3 with reference TRBV18 and TRBJ2-6 gives the whole variable domain NAGVMQNPRHLVRRRGQEARLRCSPMKGHSHVYWYRQLPEEGLKFMVYLQKENIIDESGMPKERFSAEFPKEGPSILRIQQVVRGDSAAYFCASSPGTGSGANVLTFGAGSRLTVL.

This clone appeared once. This chain uses TRBV18 with TRBJ1-5; 10 nucleotides agree with TRBD1. The junction had 7 bases not matched to a gene; V was cut back by 4 bases and J by 4 bases. This CDR3 is built from 16 residues. In germline, CDR1 is KGHSH, CDR2 LQKENI. CDR3 nucleotide sequence: TGTGCCAGCTCACTACCGGGACAGGGGCTGAATCAGCCCCAGCATTTT. Translating gives CASSLPGQGLNQPQHF.

This rearrangement joins TRBV4-3 to TRBJ1-1; a weak D match, TRBD1 (5 bases). The CDR3 covers 15 residues. The germline CDR1 and CDR2 sequences are LGHNA and YSLEER. Trimming left V 2 bases short and J 1 base short, with 11 bases between. The CDR3 sequence is CASSQSWGENTEAFF. The CDR3, as DNA: TGCGCCAGCAGCCAATCTTGGGGGGAGAACACTGAAGCTTTCTTT.